A selection of T cell receptor beta chains follows, all from one sample in a study of T cell responses to AZD1222 COVID-19 vaccine. TCRdb's table, derived via immunoSEQ multiplex PCR, lists solely in-frame clones and lacks some. The sample has 100,000 or so clones, 85% to 90% seen once. Here the sequenced sample was peripheral blood, taken on day 0 of AZD1222 vaccination. All receptors derive from an adult in good health. Each CDR3 is given with its conserved first and last residue. The order of the fields is D gene, clone size, J gene, V gene, CDR3 DNA, CDR3 protein. D genes are given only for firm matches. Clone size, where shown, is once, few, many, or a class for clones that have expanded.

d_call: -; clone_size: -; j_call: TRBJ2-7; v_call: TRBV5-1; cdr3_nt: TGCGCCAGCAGCTTGGCCCCTAACTCCTACTCCTACGAGCAGTACTTC; cdr3_aa: CASSLAPNSYSYEQYF
d_call: -; clone_size: -; j_call: TRBJ2-3; v_call: TRBV15; cdr3_nt: TGTGCCACCAGCAGAGGCCCCACAGATACGCAGTATTTT; cdr3_aa: CATSRGPTDTQYF
d_call: -; clone_size: few; j_call: TRBJ1-6; v_call: TRBV2; cdr3_nt: TGTGCCAGCCACACAAATCAGGGAAGTAATTCACCCCTCCACTTT; cdr3_aa: CASHTNQGSNSPLHF
d_call: TRBD1; clone_size: -; j_call: TRBJ1-2; v_call: TRBV7-2; cdr3_nt: TGTGCCAGCAGCTTAAGCACAGGGGTTGGCTATGGCTACACCTTC; cdr3_aa: CASSLSTGVGYGYTF
d_call: -; clone_size: -; j_call: TRBJ2-5; v_call: TRBV15; cdr3_nt: TGTGCCACCAGCAGAGAGAGGCAAGAGACCCAGTACTTC; cdr3_aa: CATSRERQETQYF
d_call: -; clone_size: -; j_call: TRBJ1-1; v_call: TRBV7-9; cdr3_nt: TGTGCCAGCCAACCAGCAGGGGCCGGGAACACTGAAGCTTTCTTT; cdr3_aa: CASQPAGAGNTEAFF
d_call: -; clone_size: once; j_call: TRBJ1-5; v_call: TRBV3-1/TRBV3-2; cdr3_nt: TGTGCCAGCAGCCAAGCAGCAGGGCGGAGGCCCCAGCATTTT; cdr3_aa: CASSQAAGRRPQHF
d_call: -; clone_size: once; j_call: TRBJ1-1; v_call: TRBV7-9; cdr3_nt: TGTGCCAGCAACAGGGAGGCTGAAGCTTTCTTT; cdr3_aa: CASNREAEAFF
d_call: -; clone_size: -; j_call: TRBJ1-5; v_call: TRBV2; cdr3_nt: TGTGCCAGCGGTCGGCAGATTGAGCAGCCCCAGCATTTT; cdr3_aa: CASGRQIEQPQHF
d_call: -; clone_size: once; j_call: TRBJ1-2; v_call: TRBV29-1; cdr3_nt: TGCAGCGTGGGGTCTGACTATGGCTACACCTTC; cdr3_aa: CSVGSDYGYTF
d_call: -; clone_size: -; j_call: TRBJ1-2; v_call: TRBV21-1; cdr3_nt: TGTGCCAGCAGCAAAGGGCTAGTTGGCGAAGGCCAAACTTCTAACTATGGCTACACCTTC; cdr3_aa: CASSKGLVGEGQTSNYGYTF
d_call: -; clone_size: -; j_call: TRBJ1-4; v_call: TRBV11-2; cdr3_nt: TGTGCCAGCAGCCCGGGTAGTAATGAAAAACTGTTTTTT; cdr3_aa: CASSPGSNEKLFF
d_call: TRBD2; clone_size: -; j_call: TRBJ2-7; v_call: TRBV7-9; cdr3_nt: TGTGCCAGCAGCGCGGGGACTAGCGTCGCCTACGAGCAGTACTTC; cdr3_aa: CASSAGTSVAYEQYF
d_call: -; clone_size: few; j_call: TRBJ1-1; v_call: TRBV19; cdr3_nt: TGTGCCAGTAGTATAGAGCACAGCGGAGGCACTGAAGCTTTCTTT; cdr3_aa: CASSIEHSGGTEAFF
d_call: -; clone_size: -; j_call: TRBJ2-2; v_call: TRBV3-1/TRBV3-2; cdr3_nt: TGTGCCAGCAGCCAAGATCTAAGGGCGGGGGAGCTGTTTTTT; cdr3_aa: CASSQDLRAGELFF
d_call: TRBD1; clone_size: -; j_call: TRBJ2-7; v_call: TRBV6-6; cdr3_nt: TGTGCCAGCAGCCTCGGGACAGCGTCCTACGAGCAGTACTTC; cdr3_aa: CASSLGTASYEQYF
d_call: -; clone_size: -; j_call: TRBJ2-5; v_call: TRBV7-9; cdr3_nt: TGTGCCACCGGGGAGACCCAGTACTTC; cdr3_aa: CATGETQYF
d_call: -; clone_size: -; j_call: TRBJ2-3; v_call: TRBV7-3; cdr3_nt: TGTGCCAGCAGCTTAACGGGGGCCACCACAGATACGCAGTATTTT; cdr3_aa: CASSLTGATTDTQYF
d_call: -; clone_size: -; j_call: TRBJ1-2; v_call: TRBV11-2; cdr3_nt: TGTGCCAGCAGCTTAGCCTTTGGAAACTATGGCTACACCTTC; cdr3_aa: CASSLAFGNYGYTF
d_call: -; clone_size: -; j_call: TRBJ1-4; v_call: TRBV28; cdr3_nt: TGTGCCAGCAGTTCAAGGGGTGTCGCTGAAAAACTGTTTTTT; cdr3_aa: CASSSRGVAEKLFF
d_call: -; clone_size: few; j_call: TRBJ2-3; v_call: TRBV5-4; cdr3_nt: TGTGCCAGCAGCTTGGGTCGGGGAGGCCAGCAATATACGCAGTATTTT; cdr3_aa: CASSLGRGGQQYTQYF
d_call: -; clone_size: -; j_call: TRBJ1-5; v_call: TRBV15; cdr3_nt: TGTGCCACCAGCACCCCAGGGGTAAACCAGCCCCAGCATTTT; cdr3_aa: CATSTPGVNQPQHF
d_call: TRBD1; clone_size: -; j_call: TRBJ1-2; v_call: TRBV18; cdr3_nt: TGTGCCAGCTCACCGTACCAGGGGGCGAAGAAAGGCTACACCTTC; cdr3_aa: CASSPYQGAKKGYTF
d_call: -; clone_size: -; j_call: TRBJ1-2; v_call: TRBV12-3/TRBV12-4; cdr3_nt: TGTGCCAGCACCCCGGCAGGGCGCTATGGCTACACCTTC; cdr3_aa: CASTPAGRYGYTF
d_call: -; clone_size: -; j_call: TRBJ2-3; v_call: TRBV4-1; cdr3_nt: TGCGCCAGCAGCCCCCTGGGGAGCGGGAGCACAGATACGCAGTATTTT; cdr3_aa: CASSPLGSGSTDTQYF